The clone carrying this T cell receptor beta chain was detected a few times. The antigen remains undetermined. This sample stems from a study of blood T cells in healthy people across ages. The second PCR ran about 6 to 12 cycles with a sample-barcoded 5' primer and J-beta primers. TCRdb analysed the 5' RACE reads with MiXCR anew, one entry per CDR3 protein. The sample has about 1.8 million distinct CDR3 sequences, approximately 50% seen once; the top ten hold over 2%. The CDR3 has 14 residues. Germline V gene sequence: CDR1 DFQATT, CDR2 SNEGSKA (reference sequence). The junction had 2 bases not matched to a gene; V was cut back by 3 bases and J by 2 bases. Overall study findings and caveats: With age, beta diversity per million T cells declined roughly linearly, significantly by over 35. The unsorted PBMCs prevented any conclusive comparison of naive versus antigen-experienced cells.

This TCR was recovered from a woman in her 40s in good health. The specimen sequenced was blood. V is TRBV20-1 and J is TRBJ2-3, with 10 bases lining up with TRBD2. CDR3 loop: CSASSGGLTDTQYF. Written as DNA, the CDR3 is TGCAGTGCTAGTAGCGGGGGGCTCACAGATACGCAGTATTTT.